Each of the 7 T cell receptor beta chains below was sequenced from the same sample in a study of blood T cell repertoires in COVID-19 (dated by TCRdb to 2020 to 2022). Library prep was done by the immunoSEQ multiplex PCR assay. Held by TCRdb, this immuneACCESS table contains in-frame sequences only and omits some clones. Under half of the omission traces to an unresolved V gene where checked; the cause of the rest is unknown. The sample table records roughly 180,000 clones; approximately 85% of these occur just once. Jointly, the top ten make up around 5% of the sample. The sequencing sample was made of peripheral blood. These receptors were taken from a woman aged 45-65 years with COVID-19, enrolled during active disease.

The V and J genes are TRBV9 and TRBJ2-1, with 9 positions matching TRBD2. Germline trimming cut 0 bases from V and 3 bases from J; bases unmatched to any gene: 7. The CDR3 is 17 residues long. CDR1 is SGDLS, CDR2 YYNGEE, per germline. The CDR3 here is CASSVDPGLAFYNEQFF. DNA for the CDR3: TGTGCCAGCAGCGTAGACCCGGGACTAGCATTCTACAATGAGCAGTTCTTC. Full variable domain (outside the CDR3, taken from reference TRBV9 and TRBJ2-1): DSGVTQTPKHLITATGQRVTLRCSPRSGDLSVYWYQQSLDQGLQFLIQYYNGEERAKGNILERFSAQQFPDLHSELNLSSLELGDSALYFCASSVDPGLAFYNEQFFGPGTRLTVL.

The CDR3 here is CASSPPMGQGDQPQHF. The CDR3 DNA reads as TGTGCCAGCTCACCACCGATGGGACAGGGCGATCAGCCCCAGCATTTT. The chain uses TRBV18 and TRBJ1-5, with 9 bases lining up with TRBD1. The length of the CDR3 is 16 residues. With 0 bases clipped from V and 5 bases from J, the junction kept 5 bases outside the gene matches. CDR1 is KGHSH, CDR2 LQKENI, per germline.

The gene calls are TRBV3-1 (or the pseudogene TRBV3-2) and TRBJ2-3; 8 nucleotides line up with TRBD2. Looked up from germline, CDR1 is LGHDT and CDR2 is YNNKEL (reference sequence). The CDR3 extends over 16 amino acids. The V segment lost 4 bases and the J segment 3 bases; nucleotides outside the gene matches: 9. CDR3 sequence: CASSPPRGGATDTQYF. CDR3 in DNA: TGTGCCAGCAGCCCCCCCCGGGGGGGGGCAACAGATACGCAGTATTTT.

V is TRBV11-3 and J is TRBJ1-6, with TRBD1 matching over 8 bases. Germline trimming cut 0 bases from V and 10 bases from J; bases unmatched to any gene: 5. The CDR3 length is 15 residues. Germline V gene lookup returns CDR1 SGHNT and CDR2 YENEEA. CDR3 loop: CASSLEGAGGSPLHF. In DNA form, the CDR3 reads TGTGCCAGCAGCTTAGAGGGGGCAGGGGGCTCACCCCTCCACTTT.

The J gene is TRBJ1-4, the V gene TRBV6-5; 9 nucleotides match TRBD1. V dropped 5 bases and J dropped 7; count of bases not matched to a gene: 8. The V gene's germline CDR1 is MNHEY and CDR2 SVGAGI. The CDR3 extends over 15 amino acids. The CDR3 bases are TGTGCCAGCAGTCGTGGGACAGGGCCAGGTGAAAAACTGTTTTTT. Encoded protein: CASSRGTGPGEKLFF.

This clone has more than one count but fewer than ten. This chain uses TRBV18 with TRBJ2-4; TRBD1 aligns across 8 bases. Germline V CDR1 and CDR2: KGHSH, LQKENI. The CDR3 sequence is 14 residues long. Unmatched junction bases numbered 7, after V lost 5 bases and J lost 7 bases. The CDR3 bases are TGTGCCAGCTCAACAGGGGGAAATGGGAACATTCAGTACTTC. It specifies CASSTGGNGNIQYF.

V usage is TRBV6-5 and J usage is TRBJ2-5; 8 bases align to TRBD1. Germline CDR1 and CDR2: MNHEY and SVGAGI. Unmatched junction bases numbered 12, after V lost 8 bases and J lost 4 bases. The CDR3 consists of 15 residues. CDR3 sequence reads: CASLRTGSYGETQYF. CDR3 DNA: TGTGCCAGCCTAAGGACAGGGAGTTATGGAGAGACCCAGTACTTC.